This TCR beta chain came from a study of T-cell reconstitution after alpha-beta-depleted transplantation in children (dated by TCRdb to the mid-2010s). About the full investigation: T-cell immune reconstitution after TCRalphabeta/CD19-depleted allogeneic hematopoietic cell transplantation in children was quantitatively tracked in the study by means of TCR repertoire profiling.

Here is what the overall study found, with its caveats: Over the following months the frequencies of hyperexpanded clones went down, and after one year T-cell counts and TCRbeta diversity were mostly credited to newly produced T cells. About two months after transplant, the apparently early recovery of alphabetaT-cell counts reportedly depended on just several hundred clones that had expanded rapidly and came from non-depleted graft cells. In some patients, high TCRbeta diversity at day 60 was attributed to recipient T cells and intrathymic progenitors that had survived conditioning.

The sample's treatment or condition label, in plain terms: allogeneic hematopoietic cell transplantation with graft depleted of TCRalphabeta T cells and CD19 B cells. The transplant recipients were children given TCRalphabeta/CD19-depleted allogeneic hematopoietic cell grafts. The method was PCR. Sequencing used an Illumina HiSeq 2500. TCR libraries were prepared with molecular barcoding, using unique molecular identifiers to normalize TCRbeta repertoire quantification. TCRdb reworked the public reads: Q25 trimming with fastp, MiXCR clone assembly, productive beta chains retained. Each CDR3 protein appears once, grouped with its most common genes and DNA. For this sample there are around 210,000 distinct CDR3 sequences; about 6.6% appear just once. The ten most abundant clones make up around 5% of the sample. Cut back by 5 bases and 3 bases, the V and J ends lie 7 bases apart. From a lookup of the germline V gene, CDR1 and CDR2 are SGDLS and YYNGEE. The CDR3 has 12 amino acids, counting the end cysteine and phenylalanine. The DNA shown is the 36-base CDR3, in frame from base 1.

This clonotype appeared many times. No antigen is known for it. It has no much larger one-base neighbor in the sample; base qualities were not kept. The starting material was PBMCs, obtained before TCRalphabeta/CD19-depleted stem cell transplant. The chain is assembled from TRBV9 and TRBJ2-3, with the D gene uncertain. This clonotype originated in a boy between 2 and 10 years old with acute lymphoblastic leukemia, due to receive a stem cell transplant. The CDR3 sequence is CASRGWTDTQYF. In nucleotide form, the sequence is TGTGCCAGCAGGGGTTGGACAGATACGCAGTATTTT.